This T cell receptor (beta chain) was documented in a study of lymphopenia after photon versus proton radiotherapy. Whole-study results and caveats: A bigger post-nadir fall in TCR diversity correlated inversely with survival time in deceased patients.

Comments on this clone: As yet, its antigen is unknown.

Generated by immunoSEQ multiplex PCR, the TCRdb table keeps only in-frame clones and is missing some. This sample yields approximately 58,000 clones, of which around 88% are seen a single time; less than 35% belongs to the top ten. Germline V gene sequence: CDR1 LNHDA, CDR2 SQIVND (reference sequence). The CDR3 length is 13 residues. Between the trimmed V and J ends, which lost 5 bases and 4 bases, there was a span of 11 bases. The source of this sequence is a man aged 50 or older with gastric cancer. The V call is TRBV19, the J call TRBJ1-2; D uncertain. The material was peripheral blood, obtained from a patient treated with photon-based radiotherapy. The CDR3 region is CASSRSETYGYTF. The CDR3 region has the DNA TGTGCCAGTAGTCGGTCAGAGACCTATGGCTACACCTTC.